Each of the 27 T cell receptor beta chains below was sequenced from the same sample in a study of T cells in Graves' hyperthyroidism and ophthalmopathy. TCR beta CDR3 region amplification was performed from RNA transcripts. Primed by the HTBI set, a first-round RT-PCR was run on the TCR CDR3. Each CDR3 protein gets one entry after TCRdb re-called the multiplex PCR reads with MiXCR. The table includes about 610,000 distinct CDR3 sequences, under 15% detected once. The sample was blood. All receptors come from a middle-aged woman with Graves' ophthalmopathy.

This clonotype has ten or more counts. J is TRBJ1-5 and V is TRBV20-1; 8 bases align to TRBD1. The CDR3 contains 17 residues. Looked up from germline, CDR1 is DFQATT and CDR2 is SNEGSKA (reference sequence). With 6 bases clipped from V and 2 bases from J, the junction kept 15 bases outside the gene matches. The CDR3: CSALEPQGAGGNQPQHF. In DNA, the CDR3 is TGCAGTGCCCTCGAGCCCCAGGGGGCCGGGGGCAATCAGCCCCAGCATTTT.

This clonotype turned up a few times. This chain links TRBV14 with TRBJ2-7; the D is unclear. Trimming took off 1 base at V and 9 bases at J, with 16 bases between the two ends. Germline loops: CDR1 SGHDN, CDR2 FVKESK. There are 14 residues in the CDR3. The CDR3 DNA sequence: TGTGCCAGCAGCCAAGTCTTAACTTCGACCGGGCAGTACTTC. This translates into CASSQVLTSTGQYF.

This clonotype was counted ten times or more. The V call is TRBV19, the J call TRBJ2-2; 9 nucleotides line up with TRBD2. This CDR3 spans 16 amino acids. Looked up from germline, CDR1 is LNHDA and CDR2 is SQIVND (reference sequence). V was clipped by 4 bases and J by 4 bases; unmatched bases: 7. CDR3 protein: CASSTLAGKRTGELFF. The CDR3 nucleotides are TGTGCCAGTAGTACCCTAGCGGGAAAGCGCACCGGGGAGCTGTTTTTT.

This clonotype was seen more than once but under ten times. CDR3 nucleotide sequence: TGTGCCACCAGTGATTTAACGTCCCCCTACGAGCAGTACTTC. It is translated as CATSDLTSPYEQYF. The chain couples TRBV24-1 to TRBJ2-7; no definite D call. This CDR3 has 14 amino acids. The V end lost 1 base, the J end lost 2 bases, and 8 bases lay between the germline ends. Germline CDR1 reads KGHDR; CDR2 reads SFDVKD.

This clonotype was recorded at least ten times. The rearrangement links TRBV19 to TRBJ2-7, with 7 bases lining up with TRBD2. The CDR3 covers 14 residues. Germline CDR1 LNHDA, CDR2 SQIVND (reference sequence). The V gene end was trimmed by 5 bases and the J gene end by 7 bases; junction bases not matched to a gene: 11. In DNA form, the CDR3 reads TGTGCCAGTAGTCCGGGACTATCGATTGGGGAGCAGTACTTC. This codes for CASSPGLSIGEQYF.

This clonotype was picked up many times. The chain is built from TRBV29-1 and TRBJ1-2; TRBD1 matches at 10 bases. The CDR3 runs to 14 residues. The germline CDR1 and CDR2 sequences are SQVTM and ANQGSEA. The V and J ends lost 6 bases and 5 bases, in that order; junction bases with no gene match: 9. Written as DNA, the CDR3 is TGCAGCGTGACCCCGACAGGGGGCCGGTATGGCTACACCTTC. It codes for CSVTPTGGRYGYTF. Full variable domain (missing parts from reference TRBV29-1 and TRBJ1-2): SAVISQKPSRDICQRGTSLTIQCQVDSQVTMMFWYRQQPGQSLTLIATANQGSEATYESGFVIDKFPISRPNLTFSTLTVSNMSPEDSSIYLCSVTPTGGRYGYTFGSGTRLTVV.

The CDR3 coding sequence is TGTGCCAGCACCTCAGGGGGGAACACAGATACGCAGTATTTT. Protein product: CASTSGGNTDTQYF. V gene TRBV6-1 combines with J gene TRBJ2-3, with D possibly matching TRBD1 (7 bases). Germline CDR1 is MNHNS and CDR2 is SASEGT. Trimming cost V 7 bases and J 2 bases, with 13 bases left between them. This CDR3 is built from 14 residues.

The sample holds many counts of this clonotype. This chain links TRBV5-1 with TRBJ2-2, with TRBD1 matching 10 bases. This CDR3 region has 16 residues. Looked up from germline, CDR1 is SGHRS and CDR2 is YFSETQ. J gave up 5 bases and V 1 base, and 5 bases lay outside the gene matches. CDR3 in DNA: TGCGCCAGCAGCTTGTCGAGGACAGGGGGAACCGGGGAGCTGTTTTTT. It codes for CASSLSRTGGTGELFF.

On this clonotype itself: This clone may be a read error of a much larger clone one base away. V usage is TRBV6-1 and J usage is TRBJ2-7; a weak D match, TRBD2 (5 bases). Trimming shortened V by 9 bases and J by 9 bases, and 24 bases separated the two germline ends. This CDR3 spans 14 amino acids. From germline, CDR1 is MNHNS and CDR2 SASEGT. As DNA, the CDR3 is TGTGCCAGTAGAACAGCGTCGGGGTATGACGGGCAGTACTTC. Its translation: CASRTASGYDGQYF.

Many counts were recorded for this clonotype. This CDR3 reads CASSLYPGRNTEAFF. The CDR3 DNA reads as TGTGCCAGCAGTTTATATCCAGGGCGGAACACTGAAGCTTTCTTT. The V gene is TRBV27, the J gene TRBJ1-1; maybe TRBD1 (5 bases). Germline V gene sequence: CDR1 MNHEY, CDR2 SMNVEV (reference sequence). Deletions cut 1 base from V and 1 base from J, with 10 bases between. The CDR3 totals 15 residues.

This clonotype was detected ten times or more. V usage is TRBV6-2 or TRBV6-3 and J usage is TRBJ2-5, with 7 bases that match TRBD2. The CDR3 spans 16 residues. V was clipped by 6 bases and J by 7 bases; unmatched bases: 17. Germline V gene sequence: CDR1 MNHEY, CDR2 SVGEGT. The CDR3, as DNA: TGTGCCAGCAGGCCCTGGGGAGCGGGGCAACTCGCGACCCAGTACTTC. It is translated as CASRPWGAGQLATQYF.

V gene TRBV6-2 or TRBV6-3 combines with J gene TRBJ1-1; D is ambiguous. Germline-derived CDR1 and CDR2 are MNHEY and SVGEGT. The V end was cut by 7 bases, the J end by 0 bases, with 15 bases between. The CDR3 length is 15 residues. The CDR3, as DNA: TGTGCCAGCAACCCAGCGAGGCAATTGAACACTGAAGCTTTCTTT. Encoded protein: CASNPARQLNTEAFF.

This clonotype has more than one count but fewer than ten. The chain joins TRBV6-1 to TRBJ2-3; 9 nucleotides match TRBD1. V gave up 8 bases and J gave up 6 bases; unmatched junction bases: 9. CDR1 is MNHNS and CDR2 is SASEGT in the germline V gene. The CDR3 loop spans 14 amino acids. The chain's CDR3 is CASSGQGKVDTQYF. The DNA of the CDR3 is TGTGCCAGCTCAGGACAGGGGAAGGTGGATACGCAGTATTTT.

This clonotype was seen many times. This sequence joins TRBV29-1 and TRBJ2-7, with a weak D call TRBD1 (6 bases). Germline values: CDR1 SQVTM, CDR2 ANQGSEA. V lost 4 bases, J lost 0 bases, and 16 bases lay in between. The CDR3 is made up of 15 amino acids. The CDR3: CSVANPQGSSYEQYF. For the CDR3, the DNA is TGCAGCGTTGCAAACCCGCAGGGGAGCTCCTACGAGCAGTACTTC.

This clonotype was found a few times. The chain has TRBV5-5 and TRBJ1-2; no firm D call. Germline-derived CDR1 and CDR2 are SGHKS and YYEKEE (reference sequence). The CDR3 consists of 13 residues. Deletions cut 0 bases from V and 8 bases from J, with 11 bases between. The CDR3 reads CASSLERLPGYTF. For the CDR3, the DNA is TGTGCCAGCAGCTTGGAACGGCTTCCAGGCTACACCTTC.

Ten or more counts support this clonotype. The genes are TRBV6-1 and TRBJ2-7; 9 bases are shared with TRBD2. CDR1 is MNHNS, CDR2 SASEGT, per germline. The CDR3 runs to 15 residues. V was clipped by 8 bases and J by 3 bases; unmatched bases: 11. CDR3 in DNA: TGTGCCAGCTTTCCTCGCGGGAGGGTCCTCTACGAGCAGTACTTC. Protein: CASFPRGRVLYEQYF.

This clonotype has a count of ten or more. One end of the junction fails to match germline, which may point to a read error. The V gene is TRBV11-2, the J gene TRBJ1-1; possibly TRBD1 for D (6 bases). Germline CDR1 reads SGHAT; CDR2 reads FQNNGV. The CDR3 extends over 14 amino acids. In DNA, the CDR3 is TGTGCCAGCACCTTAACAGGGTTGGGAGGTGAAGCTTTCTTT. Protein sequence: CASTLTGLGGEAFF.

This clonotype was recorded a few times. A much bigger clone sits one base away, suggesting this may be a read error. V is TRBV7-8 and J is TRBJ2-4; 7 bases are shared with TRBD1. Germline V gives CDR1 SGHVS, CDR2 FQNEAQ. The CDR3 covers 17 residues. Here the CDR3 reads CASSKAGTALGKNIRYF. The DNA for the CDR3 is TGTGCCAGCAGCAAAGCTGGGACAGCCTTAGGCAAAAACATTCGGTACTTC.

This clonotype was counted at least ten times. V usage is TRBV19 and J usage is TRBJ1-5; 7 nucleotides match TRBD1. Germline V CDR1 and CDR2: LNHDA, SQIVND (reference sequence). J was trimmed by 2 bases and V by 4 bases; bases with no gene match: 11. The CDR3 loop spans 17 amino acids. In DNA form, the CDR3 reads TGTGCCAGTAGTAAGAGGGACAGCCGAACGGGCAATCAGCCCCAGCATTTT. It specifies CASSKRDSRTGNQPQHF.

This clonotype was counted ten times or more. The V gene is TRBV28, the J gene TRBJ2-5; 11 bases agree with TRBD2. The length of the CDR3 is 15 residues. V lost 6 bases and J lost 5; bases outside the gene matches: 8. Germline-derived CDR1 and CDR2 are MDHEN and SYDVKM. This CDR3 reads CASRPFGTSGETQYF. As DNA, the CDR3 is TGTGCCAGCAGGCCCTTCGGGACTAGCGGTGAGACCCAGTACTTC. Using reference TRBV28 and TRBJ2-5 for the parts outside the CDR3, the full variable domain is DVKVTQSSRYLVKRTGEKVFLECVQDMDHENMFWYRQDPGLGLRLIYFSYDVKMKEKGDIPEGYSVSREKKERFSLILESASTNQTSMYLCASRPFGTSGETQYFGPGTRLLVL.

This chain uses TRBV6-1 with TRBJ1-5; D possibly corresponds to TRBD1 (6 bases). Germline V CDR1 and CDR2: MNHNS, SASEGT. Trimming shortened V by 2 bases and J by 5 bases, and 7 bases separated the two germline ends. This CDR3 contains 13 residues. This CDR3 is CASSEYRDQPQHF. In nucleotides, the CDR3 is TGTGCCAGCAGTGAATACAGGGATCAGCCCCAGCATTTT.

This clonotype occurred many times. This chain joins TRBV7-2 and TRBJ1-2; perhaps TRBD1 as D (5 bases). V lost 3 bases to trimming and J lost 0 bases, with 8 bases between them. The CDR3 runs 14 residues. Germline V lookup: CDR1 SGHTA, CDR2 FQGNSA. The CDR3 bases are TGTGCCAGCAGCTTGGGGGGAGCTAACTATGGCTACACCTTC. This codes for CASSLGGANYGYTF.

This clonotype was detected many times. Here the CDR3 reads CASTLRLAETYEQYF. The CDR3 DNA follows: TGTGCCAGCACCTTAAGACTAGCGGAAACCTACGAGCAGTACTTC. The chain has TRBV12-3 or TRBV12-4 and TRBJ2-7; 9 bases map to TRBD2. CDR3 length: 15 residues. J was trimmed by 2 bases and V by 7 bases; bases with no gene match: 9.

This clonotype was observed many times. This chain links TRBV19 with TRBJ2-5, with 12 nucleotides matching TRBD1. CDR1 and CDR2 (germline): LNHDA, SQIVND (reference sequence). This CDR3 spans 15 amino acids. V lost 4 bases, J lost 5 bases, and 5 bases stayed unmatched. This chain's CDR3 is CASSTRDRGLETQYF. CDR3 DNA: TGTGCCAGTAGTACTCGGGACAGGGGGCTCGAGACCCAGTACTTC.

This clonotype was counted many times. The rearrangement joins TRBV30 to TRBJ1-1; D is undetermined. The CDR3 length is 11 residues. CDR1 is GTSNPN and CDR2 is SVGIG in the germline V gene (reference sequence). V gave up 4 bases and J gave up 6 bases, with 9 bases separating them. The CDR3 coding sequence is TGTGCCTGGATGGATATCGCTGAAGCTTTCTTT. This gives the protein CAWMDIAEAFF.

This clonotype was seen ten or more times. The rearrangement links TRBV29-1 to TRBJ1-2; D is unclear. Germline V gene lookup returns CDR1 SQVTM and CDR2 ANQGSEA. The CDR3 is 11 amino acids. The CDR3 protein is CTFRGLGGYTF. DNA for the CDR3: TGCACCTTCCGGGGTTTGGGTGGCTACACCTTC. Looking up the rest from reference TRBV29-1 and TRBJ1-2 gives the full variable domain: SAVISQKPSRDICQRGTSLTIQCQVDSQVTMMFWYRQQPGQSLTLIATANQGSEATYESGFVIDKFPISRPNLTFSTLTVSNMSPEDSSIYLCTFRGLGGYTFGSGTRLTVV.

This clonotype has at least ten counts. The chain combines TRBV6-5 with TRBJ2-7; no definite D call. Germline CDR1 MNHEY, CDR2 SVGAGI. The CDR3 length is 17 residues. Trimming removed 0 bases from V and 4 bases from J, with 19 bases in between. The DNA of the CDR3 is TGTGCCAGCAGTTACTCCCTGCAGGCACCCGCATCGTACGAGCAGTACTTC. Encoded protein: CASSYSLQAPASYEQYF.